Listed here are 21 T cell receptor beta chains from one sample, sequenced in a study of blood T cell repertoires in COVID-19. This table comes from immunoSEQ multiplex PCR, and its TCRdb copy is limited to in-frame clones, with some not included. The sample holds some 130,000 clones; roughly 80% are singletons and the top ten take over 1.1%. What was sequenced was peripheral blood. The origin of the receptors is a man aged 55-75 years with acute or convalescent COVID-19.

This chain joins TRBV5-1 and TRBJ2-5; 16 bases map to TRBD2. Losses at the gene ends were 6 bases for V and 5 bases for J; bases not matched to a gene: 10. CDR3 length: 17 amino acids. CDR1 is SGHRS and CDR2 is YFSETQ in the germline V gene. DNA of the CDR3: TGCGCCAGCACTCCGGGACTAGCGGGGGGGCCCTTCGAGACCCAGTACTTC. This sequence encodes CASTPGLAGGPFETQYF. Full variable domain (remainder filled in from reference TRBV5-1 and TRBJ2-5): KAGVTQTPRYLIKTRGQQVTLSCSPISGHRSVSWYQQTPGQGLQFLFEYFSETQRNKGNFPGRFSGRQFSNSRSEMNVSTLELGDSALYLCASTPGLAGGPFETQYFGPGTRLLVL.

This clone has just one count. The DNA for the CDR3 is TGTGCCAGCAGTAGATTTTCCGGGACAGGGGGCCATGAGCAGTTCTTC. Residues: CASSRFSGTGGHEQFF. The rearrangement uses TRBV6-4 and TRBJ2-1; TRBD1 matches 12 bases. Trimming took 5 bases from V and 8 from J; bases not matched to a gene: 10. The CDR3 is 16 residues long. Germline values: CDR1 MRHNA, CDR2 SNTAGT.

The chain uses TRBV5-1 and TRBJ2-5; TRBD2 aligns across 11 bases. V was clipped by 0 bases and J by 5 bases; unmatched bases: 3. CDR1 is SGHRS, CDR2 YFSETQ, per germline. The length of the CDR3 is 15 residues. The CDR3 is CASSLASSGGETQYF. CDR3 DNA: TGCGCCAGCAGCTTGGCCTCTAGCGGGGGGGAGACCCAGTACTTC.

The chain combines TRBV6-5 with TRBJ1-2; no definite D call. Trimming removed 7 bases from V and 4 bases from J, with 7 bases in between. The CDR3 is made up of 11 amino acids. Germline V CDR1 and CDR2: MNHEY, SVGAGI. CDR3 residues: CASTHSYGYTF. Here the CDR3 DNA reads TGTGCCAGCACGCACAGCTATGGCTACACCTTC.

The chain combines TRBV19 with TRBJ1-1; D uncertain. The germline V gene has CDR1 LNHDA and CDR2 SQIVND (reference sequence). CDR3 length equals 13 residues. V shed 8 bases and J shed 0 bases, with 10 bases lying between them. CDR3 sequence (DNA): TGTGCCAGTTCCTCGACTGTGAACACTGAAGCTTTCTTT. Translation: CASSSTVNTEAFF.

The chain joins TRBV27 to TRBJ2-2, with D tentatively TRBD1 (6 bases). The CDR3 contains 16 residues. Germline V lookup: CDR1 MNHEY, CDR2 SMNVEV (reference sequence). V shed 5 bases and J shed 1 base, with 14 bases lying between them. The CDR3 coding sequence is TGTGCCAGCAGTCCCTGGGGGCAGGGGAACACCGGGGAGCTGTTTTTT. Its protein is CASSPWGQGNTGELFF.

The V call is TRBV7-9, the J call TRBJ1-2, with TRBD1 matching 8 bases. V dropped 5 bases and J dropped 6; count of bases not matched to a gene: 8. Germline assignment: CDR1 SEHNR and CDR2 FQNEAQ (reference sequence). The CDR3 sequence is 14 residues long. The DNA of the CDR3 is TGTGCCAGCAGCCGAACAGACAGGGGAAATGGCTACACCTTC. Amino acid sequence: CASSRTDRGNGYTF.

This rearrangement joins TRBV3-1 (or the pseudogene TRBV3-2) to TRBJ1-2, with D unclear. The germline gives CDR1 LGHDT, CDR2 YNNKEL (reference sequence). The CDR3 loop spans 16 amino acids. V was shortened by 1 base and J by 4 bases, with 16 bases between the two germline ends. This CDR3 reads CASSQGRRSMAYGYTF. As DNA, the CDR3 is TGTGCCAGCAGCCAAGGGCGCAGGTCCATGGCCTATGGCTACACCTTC.

The chain links TRBV6-5 to TRBJ2-1; weak D call: TRBD2 (5 bases). CDR1 is MNHEY, CDR2 SVGAGI, per germline. This CDR3 has 13 amino acids. V was clipped by 6 bases and J by 10 bases, with 16 bases between them. CDR3: CASRTPGLTEQFF. The CDR3 DNA is TGTGCCAGCAGGACCCCCGGACTTACCGAGCAGTTCTTC.

The chain uses TRBV10-2 and TRBJ1-5; 9 nucleotides line up with TRBD1. V shed 2 bases and J 4 bases; nucleotides not matched to a gene: 6. Per the germline V gene, CDR1 is WSHSY and CDR2 is SAAADI. The CDR3 is made up of 16 amino acids. CDR3 DNA: TGCGCCAGCAGTGAGCTGGACAGGGGTTGGAATCAGCCCCAGCATTTT. Its translation is CASSELDRGWNQPQHF.

The rearrangement uses TRBV6-5 and TRBJ1-1; weak D call: TRBD1 (6 bases). Germline loops: CDR1 MNHEY, CDR2 SVGAGI. This CDR3 has 14 residues. V gave up 8 bases and J gave up 4 bases, with 17 bases separating them. CDR3 amino acids: CASAGGPLRTEAFF. For the CDR3, the DNA is TGTGCCAGCGCGGGGGGCCCCCTTCGCACTGAAGCTTTCTTT.

The chain is built from TRBV9 and TRBJ2-7; 11 bases fit TRBD2. This CDR3 contains 13 residues. Germline CDR1 reads SGDLS; CDR2 reads YYNGEE. V trimming: 4 bases; J trimming: 3 bases; junction bases outside the gene matches: 0. The CDR3 is CASSLAGGYEQYF. DNA of the CDR3: TGTGCCAGCAGCCTAGCGGGGGGCTACGAGCAGTACTTC.

The genes are TRBV6-6 and TRBJ1-4; D is undetermined. CDR3 length equals 15 residues. The V gene's germline CDR1 is MNHNY and CDR2 SVGAGI (reference sequence). The germline V and J ends were trimmed by 2 bases and 7 bases, with 14 bases remaining between them. The CDR3 sequence: CASSYDESGGEKLFF. CDR3 coding DNA: TGTGCCAGCAGTTACGACGAGAGCGGCGGTGAAAAACTGTTTTTT.

The chain uses TRBV3-1 (or the pseudogene TRBV3-2) and TRBJ1-6, with D possibly TRBD1 on 6 matching bases. Between the trimmed V and J ends, which lost 5 bases and 7 bases, there was a span of 18 bases. This CDR3 spans 16 amino acids. CDR1 LGHDT and CDR2 YNNKEL come from the germline V gene (reference sequence). The CDR3 sequence is CASSDRDTARNSPLHF. CDR3 nucleotide sequence: TGTGCCAGCAGCGACCGGGACACGGCTCGGAATTCACCCCTCCACTTT.

This chain connects TRBV29-1 to TRBJ1-1; 8 nucleotides align to TRBD1. After removal of 5 bases from V and 1 base from J, the junction contained 3 bases not matched to a gene. The CDR3 covers 13 residues. The germline gives CDR1 SQVTM, CDR2 ANQGSEA. Written as DNA, the CDR3 is TGCAGCGTTACTGGGACAGGGAACACTGAAGCTTTCTTT. This encodes CSVTGTGNTEAFF.

This chain uses TRBV5-1 with TRBJ2-7; D is possibly TRBD2 (5 bases). Trimming shortened V by 0 bases and J by 11 bases, and 9 bases separated the two germline ends. The CDR3 has 11 residues. Germline V gives CDR1 SGHRS, CDR2 YFSETQ. The CDR3 region has the DNA TGCGCCAGCAGCTTGGAGACTACGAAGTACTTC. The encoded protein is CASSLETTKYF.

The gene calls are TRBV14 and TRBJ2-7; 8 bases line up with TRBD1. V was clipped by 5 bases and J by 6 bases; unmatched bases: 12. Germline V CDR1 and CDR2: SGHDN, FVKESK. The CDR3 contains 15 residues. The DNA for the CDR3 is TGTGCCAGCAGCTTTCTGGCGCAGGGGGCGGCCGAGCAGTACTTC. This translates into CASSFLAQGAAEQYF.

A few counts support this clone. The chain links TRBV27 to TRBJ1-6, with TRBD1 as a possible D gene (6 bases). Germline V CDR1 and CDR2: MNHEY, SMNVEV (reference sequence). V lost 6 bases and J 5 bases, leaving 14 bases between the germline ends. The CDR3 is 15 residues long. For the CDR3, the DNA is TGTGCCAGCAGCCTTCTAGGGGGAAATAATTCACCCCTCCACTTT. Translation: CASSLLGGNNSPLHF.

The chain recombines TRBV19 with TRBJ2-1; maybe TRBD2 (6 bases). Germline V CDR1 and CDR2: LNHDA, SQIVND (reference sequence). Trimming removed 3 bases from V and 4 bases from J, with 13 bases in between. This CDR3 contains 15 residues. This chain's CDR3 is CASSMKRAIYNEQFF. The CDR3 DNA reads as TGTGCCAGTAGTATGAAGCGGGCGATTTACAATGAGCAGTTCTTC.

This rearrangement joins TRBV9 to TRBJ1-5, with 8 bases that match TRBD1. The CDR3 consists of 15 residues. Germline assignment: CDR1 SGDLS and CDR2 YYNGEE. The V gene end was trimmed by 0 bases and the J gene end by 5 bases; junction bases not matched to a gene: 4. In nucleotides, the CDR3 is TGTGCCAGCAGCGTAGAAGGGACAGGCGATCAGCCCCAGCATTTT. Translation: CASSVEGTGDQPQHF.

The chain joins TRBV10-2 to TRBJ2-1, with 13 nucleotides matching TRBD2. This CDR3 is built from 17 residues. Germline CDR1 is WSHSY and CDR2 is SAAADI. J lost 0 bases, V lost 8 bases, and 7 bases had no gene match. The CDR3: CASARLAGGFSYNEQFF. The CDR3, as DNA: TGCGCCAGCGCCAGACTAGCGGGAGGCTTCTCCTACAATGAGCAGTTCTTC.